This T cell receptor beta chain was sequenced during a study of cytomegalovirus exposure and HLA in healthy donors. Study overall: Ancestry clustering placed 70% to 90% of roughly 400 genotyped donors in the Caucasian-associated cluster. Notes on the study in general: With later analysis, a missense DCLRE1C variant became linked to TCR beta V- and J-gene trimming.

The length of the CDR3 is 15 residues. V dropped 5 bases and J dropped 2; count of bases not matched to a gene: 7. Germline V gene sequence: CDR1 LNHDA, CDR2 SQIVND (reference sequence). It was with 60 Vbeta and 13 Jbeta primers that the PCR ran. The assay was immunoSEQ multiplex PCR, and TCRdb's table has in-frame clones only and misses some. The sample has about 33,000 clones. A word on this clone: Antigen: not known.

What was sequenced was PBMCs. The chain carries TRBV19 and TRBJ2-5; the match to TRBD1 covers 8 bases. This TCR derives from a woman aged 40 to 50 in good health and CMV-seropositive. CDR3 nucleotide sequence: TGTGCCAGTAGTCTCCGGACAGGGTGGCAAGAGACCCAGTACTTC. This gives the protein CASSLRTGWQETQYF.